Following are 25 T cell receptor beta chains from one sample sequenced in a study of blood T cell repertoires in COVID-19. Profiled with immunoSEQ multiplex PCR; TCRdb holds only in-frame clones, not every one. This table has about 150,000 clones, around 82% appearing once. The source material was peripheral blood. These receptors were taken from a man aged 55 to 69 with active or convalescent COVID-19.

The DNA of the CDR3 is TGTGCCAGCAGTGAATTTAGAGGAGACGGACAGCCCCAGCATTTT. This sequence encodes CASSEFRGDGQPQHF. This chain links TRBV2 with TRBJ1-5, with D unresolved. Germline V CDR1 and CDR2: SNHLY, FYNNEI. The CDR3 runs to 15 residues. The ends were cut back, 2 bases at V and 7 bases at J, with 15 bases in the middle.

The V call is TRBV18, the J call TRBJ1-1; 7 nucleotides line up with TRBD1. This CDR3 is 15 amino acids long. Germline V lookup: CDR1 KGHSH, CDR2 LQKENI. Trimming at V came to 2 bases and at J to 1 base, leaving 4 bases not matched to a gene. The CDR3 is CASSPEGARNTEAFF. CDR3 in DNA: TGTGCCAGCTCACCAGAGGGGGCGCGGAACACTGAAGCTTTCTTT.

V is TRBV2 and J is TRBJ2-5, with 7 bases lining up with TRBD1. Germline V gene data show CDR1 as SNHLY and CDR2 as FYNNEI. This CDR3 has 15 amino acids. The ends lost 6 bases at V and 4 bases at J; junction bases unmatched: 11. This chain's CDR3 is CASRLTGVVSETQYF. In DNA, the CDR3 is TGTGCCAGCAGGCTTACAGGGGTAGTTTCAGAGACCCAGTACTTC. Based on the CDR3 plus reference TRBV2 and TRBJ2-5, the full variable domain is EPEVTQTPSHQVTQMGQEVILRCVPISNHLYFYWYRQILGQKVEFLVSFYNNEISEKSEIFDDQFSVERPDGSNFTLKIRSTKLEDSAMYFCASRLTGVVSETQYFGPGTRLLVL.

The chain employs TRBV7-9 and TRBJ2-1, with 12 bases that match TRBD2. V trimming: 5 bases; J trimming: 10 bases; junction bases outside the gene matches: 15. The germline V gene has CDR1 SEHNR and CDR2 FQNEAQ (reference sequence). This CDR3 region has 17 residues. CDR3 region: CASSQAIGLAGRIEQFF. The CDR3 bases are TGTGCCAGCAGCCAGGCCATCGGACTAGCGGGGAGGATCGAGCAGTTCTTC. The whole variable domain, remainder taken from reference TRBV7-9 and TRBJ2-1, is DTGVSQNPRHKITKRGQNVTFRCDPISEHNRLYWYRQTLGQGPEFLTYFQNEAQLEKSRLLSDRFSAERPKGSFSTLEIQRTEQGDSAMYLCASSQAIGLAGRIEQFFGPGTRLTVL.

V gene TRBV7-2 combines with J gene TRBJ2-1; a weak D match, TRBD2 (6 bases). This CDR3 has 16 amino acids. Germline CDR1 and CDR2: SGHTA and FQGNSA. Between the trimmed V and J ends, which lost 5 bases and 9 bases, there was a span of 23 bases. CDR3 nucleotide sequence: TGTGCCAGCAGCCCCAGAGGGACGCCCGGGGGTGGTGAGCAGTTCTTC. It codes for CASSPRGTPGGGEQFF.

This clone was counted a few times. The CDR3 DNA follows: TGCGCCAGCAGCCAAGGCGGGCTCCAACAAGAGACCCAGTACTTC. As protein: CASSQGGLQQETQYF. The chain recombines TRBV4-3 with TRBJ2-5; TRBD2 might be the D (5 bases). Trimming stripped 1 base from V and 2 bases from J, with 11 bases between. CDR1 and CDR2 from the germline V gene are LGHNA and YSLEER. The CDR3 has 15 amino acids.

The CDR3 coding sequence is TGTGCCAGCGGAGGGCGAGGGGAAGCTAACTATGGCTACACCTTC. Amino acids: CASGGRGEANYGYTF. The chain has TRBV2 and TRBJ1-2; a weak D match, TRBD1 (5 bases). CDR1 is SNHLY, CDR2 FYNNEI, per germline. There are 15 residues in the CDR3. V dropped 8 bases and J dropped 0 bases, with 16 bases sitting between them. Using reference TRBV2 and TRBJ1-2 for the parts outside the CDR3, the full variable domain is EPEVTQTPSHQVTQMGQEVILRCVPISNHLYFYWYRQILGQKVEFLVSFYNNEISEKSEIFDDQFSVERPDGSNFTLKIRSTKLEDSAMYFCASGGRGEANYGYTFGSGTRLTVV.

Here the CDR3 reads CASSPQGGTEAFF. Written as DNA, the CDR3 is TGTGCCAGCAGCCCCCAGGGGGGTACTGAAGCTTTCTTT. The chain links TRBV7-2 to TRBJ1-1; 7 bases line up with TRBD1. The junction had 5 bases not matched to a gene; V was cut back by 5 bases and J by 5 bases. This CDR3 region has 13 residues. The V gene's germline CDR1 is SGHTA and CDR2 FQGNSA.

The chain uses TRBV4-2 and TRBJ2-1; 7 bases line up with TRBD2. Trimming removed 0 bases from V and 5 bases from J; junction bases left unmatched: 4. The CDR3 loop spans 15 amino acids. Germline loops: CDR1 LGHNA, CDR2 YNFKEQ. The CDR3: CASSQDGTTNNEQFF. In DNA form, the CDR3 reads TGTGCCAGCAGCCAAGACGGGACTACAAACAATGAGCAGTTCTTC.

The V and J genes are TRBV5-1 and TRBJ2-2, with 7 positions matching TRBD1. This CDR3 comprises 14 residues. Germline CDR1 is SGHRS and CDR2 is YFSETQ. V was pared by 4 bases and J by 1 base, with 1 base of the junction left unmatched. CDR3 bases: TGCGCCAGCAGCAGACAGGGGAACACCGGGGAGCTGTTTTTT. This gives the protein CASSRQGNTGELFF.

CDR3 nucleotides: TGTGCCAGCAGTGACTCTCGAGGTCGGGACAGATTCATGAACACTGAAGCTTTCTTT. Its protein product is CASSDSRGRDRFMNTEAFF. V usage is TRBV6-4 and J usage is TRBJ1-1; 7 bases are a match to TRBD1. After removal of 0 bases from V and 0 bases from J, the junction contained 13 bases not matched to a gene. Per the germline V gene, CDR1 is MRHNA and CDR2 is SNTAGT. This CDR3 comprises 19 residues.

The rearrangement joins TRBV12-3 or TRBV12-4 to TRBJ1-1, with 7 bases identical to TRBD1. V lost 1 base and J lost 11; bases outside the gene matches: 1. The length of the CDR3 is 11 residues. CDR3 sequence reads: CASSLEGAAFF. CDR3 DNA: TGTGCCAGCAGTTTAGAGGGGGCGGCTTTCTTT.

The chain combines TRBV4-3 with TRBJ2-7; 11 bases match TRBD2. V shed 8 bases and J 3 bases; nucleotides not matched to a gene: 24. The CDR3 length is 20 residues. From germline, CDR1 is LGHNA and CDR2 YSLEER. The DNA of the CDR3 is TGCGCCAGCCCCAGGGGGGGGGTACTAGCGGGAGCGGGACCGATCTACGAGCAGTACTTC. It translates to CASPRGGVLAGAGPIYEQYF.

The genes are TRBV7-2 and TRBJ2-3; tentatively, D is TRBD1 (6 bases). Germline CDR1 SGHTA, CDR2 FQGNSA. Trimming pared 7 bases from V and 2 bases from J, leaving 10 bases between. The CDR3 consists of 13 residues. CDR3 region: CASNQGNTDTQYF. Here the CDR3 DNA reads TGTGCCAGCAACCAGGGGAACACAGATACGCAGTATTTT.

This clone came up a few times. The rearrangement uses TRBV7-2 and TRBJ2-3, with 9 nucleotides matching TRBD2. The CDR3 consists of 13 residues. CDR1 and CDR2 (germline): SGHTA, FQGNSA. With 5 bases clipped from V and 13 bases from J, the junction kept 10 bases outside the gene matches. The CDR3 nucleotides are TGTGCCAGCAGCCCCGCTAGCGGGAAAGGGGAGTATTTT. It yields the protein CASSPASGKGEYF. The entire variable domain, with the rest obtained from reference TRBV7-2 and TRBJ2-3, is as follows: GAGVSQSPSNKVTEKGKDVELRCDPISGHTALYWYRQSLGQGLEFLIYFQGNSAPDKSGLPSDRFSAERTGGSVSTLTIQRTQQEDSAVYLCASSPASGKGEYFGPGTRLTVL.

This chain joins TRBV19 and TRBJ2-7; D perhaps matches TRBD1 (6 bases). The germline gives CDR1 LNHDA, CDR2 SQIVND (reference sequence). Between the trimmed V and J ends, which lost 3 bases and 4 bases, there was a span of 10 bases. The CDR3 covers 13 residues. CDR3 sequence (DNA): TGTGCCAGTAGTATGGCTCAGGGGTACGAGCAGTACTTC. Amino acid sequence: CASSMAQGYEQYF.

The rearrangement links TRBV5-1 to TRBJ2-7; 10 bases line up with TRBD2. The germline V gene has CDR1 SGHRS and CDR2 YFSETQ. The CDR3 extends over 15 amino acids. V trimming: 0 bases; J trimming: 3 bases; junction bases outside the gene matches: 3. The CDR3 nucleotides are TGCGCCAGCAGCTTGGTAGTAGCGGGAGGCTACGAGCAGTACTTC. Amino acids: CASSLVVAGGYEQYF.

CDR3 loop: CSVGQTGELFF. CDR3 in DNA: TGCAGCGTGGGACAGACCGGGGAGCTGTTTTTT. J is TRBJ2-2 and V is TRBV29-1, with 7 bases lining up with TRBD1. Trimming cost V 6 bases and J 5 bases; bases outside gene matches: 0. The CDR3 is 11 amino acids. Looked up from germline, CDR1 is SQVTM and CDR2 is ANQGSEA.

The chain is built from TRBV5-1 and TRBJ1-4, with D hard to call. This CDR3 contains 13 residues. CDR1 is SGHRS and CDR2 is YFSETQ in the germline V gene. Trimming cost V 6 bases and J 4 bases, with 10 bases left between them. In DNA form, the CDR3 reads TGCGCCAGCATGGGCATCGGTAATGAAAAACTGTTTTTT. Encoded protein: CASMGIGNEKLFF. Filled out from reference TRBV5-1 and TRBJ1-4, the complete variable domain reads KAGVTQTPRYLIKTRGQQVTLSCSPISGHRSVSWYQQTPGQGLQFLFEYFSETQRNKGNFPGRFSGRQFSNSRSEMNVSTLELGDSALYLCASMGIGNEKLFFGSGTQLSVL.

The chain is built from TRBV10-1 and TRBJ2-4; TRBD2 matches 9 bases. This CDR3 has 17 amino acids. Losses at the gene ends were 0 bases for V and 8 bases for J; bases not matched to a gene: 11. CDR1 is WNHNN, CDR2 SYGVQD, per germline (reference sequence). This CDR3 is CASSESGREGFRDIQYF. The CDR3 bases are TGCGCCAGCAGTGAGTCTGGGCGGGAGGGCTTTAGGGACATTCAGTACTTC.

The chain links TRBV28 to TRBJ2-1; D is uncertain. The CDR3 sequence is 15 residues long. Germline assignment: CDR1 MDHEN and CDR2 SYDVKM. The V and J ends lost 8 bases and 2 bases respectively, with 16 bases between them. The CDR3 protein is CASFPPTGAYNEQFF. As DNA, the CDR3 is TGTGCCAGCTTCCCCCCTACGGGTGCCTACAATGAGCAGTTCTTC.

This chain joins TRBV7-9 and TRBJ2-5; tentatively, D is TRBD1 (5 bases). CDR3 length equals 17 residues. V lost 0 bases, J lost 0 bases, and 14 bases lay in between. CDR1 SEHNR and CDR2 FQNEAQ come from the germline V gene (reference sequence). CDR3 nucleotide sequence: TGTGCCAGCAGCTTAGCGCAGGAATCAGGGAACCAAGAGACCCAGTACTTC. It specifies CASSLAQESGNQETQYF.

This chain uses TRBV7-2 with TRBJ2-1; 12 nucleotides match TRBD2. This CDR3 comprises 15 residues. CDR1 SGHTA and CDR2 FQGNSA come from the germline V gene. With V trimmed by 5 bases and J by 7 bases, 6 bases remained unmatched. CDR3 nucleotides: TGTGCCAGCAGCCCGGCGACTAGCGGGAGAAATGAGCAGTTCTTC. Amino acid sequence: CASSPATSGRNEQFF.

The sample holds one count of this clone. V usage is TRBV4-2 and J usage is TRBJ1-1; D call uncertain. The CDR3 covers 12 residues. V was pared by 1 base and J by 7 bases, with 7 bases between. From germline, CDR1 is LGHNA and CDR2 YNFKEQ. The CDR3 is CASSQGEDEAFF. In DNA form, the CDR3 reads TGTGCCAGCAGCCAAGGCGAGGATGAAGCTTTCTTT.

The gene calls are TRBV13 and TRBJ1-1; 9 nucleotides match TRBD1. The CDR3 covers 20 residues. J lost 0 bases, V lost 2 bases, and 16 bases had no gene match. Germline V gene sequence: CDR1 PRHDT, CDR2 FYEKMQ (reference sequence). CDR3 bases: TGTGCCAGCAGCTTAAAGGGGACAGGGAATCCCTTACCGCTGAACACTGAAGCTTTCTTT. Translated: CASSLKGTGNPLPLNTEAFF.